The source of this T cell receptor beta chain is a study of blood T cell repertoires in COVID-19. This CDR3 comprises 13 residues. V lost 3 bases and J 0 bases, leaving 6 bases between the germline ends. Germline-derived CDR1 and CDR2 are SGDLS and YYNGEE. Produced via immunoSEQ multiplex PCR; TCRdb's table is partial and in-frame only. Of 200,000 to 250,000 clones listed, approximately 90% are singletons. What was sequenced was peripheral blood. The gene calls are TRBV9 and TRBJ2-5; D uncertain. The receptor comes from a young woman who had recovered from COVID-19. The CDR3 sequence: CASSAGYQETQYF. Written as DNA, the CDR3 is TGTGCCAGCAGCGCGGGTTACCAAGAGACCCAGTACTTC.